This is a list of T cell receptor beta chains from one sample in a study of blood T cell repertoires in COVID-19. Some clones are missing from TCRdb's copy, which holds only in-frame ones; the method was immunoSEQ multiplex PCR. The sample holds 150,000 to 200,000 clones, around 80% seen once. The specimen sequenced was PBMCs or T cells enriched from blood (not recorded which). Receptor source: an older woman who had recovered from COVID-19. The CDR3 runs from the conserved cysteine through the conserved F or W. A D gene is named only where the DNA matches it firmly. Not every row has a clone size; where given, it reads once, few, many or a size class.

clone size: NA; V gene: TRBV6-5; D gene: NA; J gene: TRBJ2-6; CDR3 DNA: TGTGCCAGCAGTTCCCGACTCAGAGGGGCCAACGTCCTGACTTTC; CDR3 protein: CASSSRLRGANVLTF
clone size: NA; V gene: TRBV5-1; D gene: TRBD1; J gene: TRBJ2-7; CDR3 DNA: TGCGCCAGCAGCCCCGGGACAGCAAACGCCTACGAGCAGTACTTC; CDR3 protein: CASSPGTANAYEQYF
clone size: NA; V gene: TRBV4-2; D gene: NA; J gene: TRBJ1-2; CDR3 DNA: TGTGCCAGCAGCCAAGCAGGGCCTGAGGCCTATGGCTACACCTTC; CDR3 protein: CASSQAGPEAYGYTF
clone size: NA; V gene: TRBV13; D gene: TRBD1; J gene: TRBJ2-7; CDR3 DNA: TGTGCCAGCAGCTTCCGGGACAGGGGGCACTACGAGCAGTACTTC; CDR3 protein: CASSFRDRGHYEQYF
clone size: NA; V gene: TRBV18; D gene: NA; J gene: TRBJ2-5; CDR3 DNA: TGTGCCAGCTCAAGAATCGAGGAGACCCAGTACTTC; CDR3 protein: CASSRIEETQYF
clone size: NA; V gene: TRBV6-5; D gene: TRBD1; J gene: TRBJ2-5; CDR3 DNA: TGTGCCAGCCCGGGACAGGAGGGGGCCCAGTACTTC; CDR3 protein: CASPGQEGAQYF
clone size: NA; V gene: TRBV10-2; D gene: NA; J gene: TRBJ1-1; CDR3 DNA: TGCGCCAGCAGCGCGAGCGGGCGCCGAGAAGCTTTCTTT; CDR3 protein: CASSASGRREAFF
clone size: once; V gene: TRBV9; D gene: NA; J gene: TRBJ2-3; CDR3 DNA: TGTGCCAGCGACTCTATCGAGTCACGAGGCACAGATACGCAGTATTTT; CDR3 protein: CASDSIESRGTDTQYF
clone size: NA; V gene: TRBV28; D gene: TRBD1; J gene: TRBJ1-5; CDR3 DNA: TGTGCCAGCAGTTTAACTGGCAGGGGGGATCAGCCCCAGCATTTT; CDR3 protein: CASSLTGRGDQPQHF
clone size: NA; V gene: TRBV25-1; D gene: NA; J gene: TRBJ1-1; CDR3 DNA: TGTGCCAGCAGTTCTCCAGTTATGAACACTGAAGCTTTCTTT; CDR3 protein: CASSSPVMNTEAFF
clone size: NA; V gene: TRBV18; D gene: TRBD1; J gene: TRBJ1-2; CDR3 DNA: TGTGCCAGCTCACCAGGGACAGAATATGGCTACACCTTC; CDR3 protein: CASSPGTEYGYTF
clone size: NA; V gene: TRBV6-5; D gene: NA; J gene: TRBJ2-7; CDR3 DNA: TGTGCCAGCAGTTACTCCACGGCAGGGGCCTACGAGCAGTACTTC; CDR3 protein: CASSYSTAGAYEQYF
clone size: NA; V gene: TRBV5-1; D gene: NA; J gene: TRBJ1-1; CDR3 DNA: TGCGCCAGCAGCTTGGCCGGCACGACAGCCCCCAACACTGAAGCTTTCTTT; CDR3 protein: CASSLAGTTAPNTEAFF
clone size: few; V gene: TRBV9; D gene: TRBD1; J gene: TRBJ1-2; CDR3 DNA: TGTGCCAGCACCCCGACAGGGGCTGCCATTGGCTACACCTTC; CDR3 protein: CASTPTGAAIGYTF
clone size: NA; V gene: TRBV7-3; D gene: TRBD2; J gene: TRBJ2-1; CDR3 DNA: TGTGCCAGCAGCAGCGGACTAGCCTCCTACAATGAGCAGTTCTTC; CDR3 protein: CASSSGLASYNEQFF
clone size: NA; V gene: TRBV6-5; D gene: NA; J gene: TRBJ1-5; CDR3 DNA: TGTGCCAGCAGTCCCGGGGGGTCCGTCAATCAGCCCCAGCATTTT; CDR3 protein: CASSPGGSVNQPQHF
clone size: NA; V gene: TRBV6-5; D gene: NA; J gene: TRBJ2-7; CDR3 DNA: TGTGCCATCGACTCCCGAGGGTTGGGCGAGCAGTACTTC; CDR3 protein: CAIDSRGLGEQYF
clone size: NA; V gene: TRBV6-1; D gene: TRBD2; J gene: TRBJ2-1; CDR3 DNA: TGTGCCAGCAGTGAAATACCCGGGAGGGCCTCAGTTGAGCAGTTCTTC; CDR3 protein: CASSEIPGRASVEQFF
clone size: once; V gene: TRBV5-1; D gene: TRBD1; J gene: TRBJ2-5; CDR3 DNA: TGCGCCAGCAGCCGACAGGGGTTAGAGACCCAGTACTTC; CDR3 protein: CASSRQGLETQYF
clone size: few; V gene: TRBV30; D gene: NA; J gene: TRBJ2-1; CDR3 DNA: TGTGCCTGGAGTTGGTCTCCGGGTGAGCAGTTCTTC; CDR3 protein: CAWSWSPGEQFF
clone size: NA; V gene: TRBV27; D gene: TRBD1; J gene: TRBJ1-2; CDR3 DNA: TGTGCCAGCAGTCCTTACCCCGGGACAGGGGTCCATGGCTACACCTTC; CDR3 protein: CASSPYPGTGVHGYTF
clone size: once; V gene: TRBV3-1/TRBV3-2; D gene: NA; J gene: TRBJ2-7; CDR3 DNA: TGTGCCAGCAGCCAAGATATGACTCTAACCTACGAGCAGTACTTC; CDR3 protein: CASSQDMTLTYEQYF
clone size: NA; V gene: TRBV9; D gene: TRBD2; J gene: TRBJ2-2; CDR3 DNA: TGTGCCAGCAGCGTCGCTAGCGGGAGGGGGTACACCGGGGAGCTGTTTTTT; CDR3 protein: CASSVASGRGYTGELFF